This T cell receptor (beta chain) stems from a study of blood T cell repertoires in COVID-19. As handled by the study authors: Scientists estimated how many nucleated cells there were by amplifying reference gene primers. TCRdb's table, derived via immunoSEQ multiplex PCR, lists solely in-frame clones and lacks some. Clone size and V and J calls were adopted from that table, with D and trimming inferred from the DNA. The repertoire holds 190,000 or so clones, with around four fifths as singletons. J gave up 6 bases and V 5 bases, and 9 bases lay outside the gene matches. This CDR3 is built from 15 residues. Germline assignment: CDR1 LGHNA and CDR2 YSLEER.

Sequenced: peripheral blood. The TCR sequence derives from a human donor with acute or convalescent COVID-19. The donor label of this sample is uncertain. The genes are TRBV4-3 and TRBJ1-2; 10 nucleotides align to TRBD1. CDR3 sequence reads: CASSNIDRGRDGYTF. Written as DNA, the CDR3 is TGCGCCAGCAGCAACATTGACAGGGGGCGGGATGGCTACACCTTC.